Below, 11 T cell receptor beta chains from the same sample are listed, as sequenced in a study of spatial heterogeneity in lung cancer (dated by TCRdb to between 2019 and 2020). The paper as a whole reports these results and caveats: The number of expanded intratumoral alpha and beta TCRs correlated with the tumor nonsynonymous mutation count.

The library was generated by 5' RACE. TCRdb shows the sequencer as NextSeq 500. TCRdb reprocessing: public reads trimmed at Q25 with fastp, clones called with MiXCR, in-frame beta chains kept. One record per CDR3 amino acid sequence lists the most common genes and DNA. The sample table holds approximately 160 distinct CDR3 sequences, of which about 21% were seen once. The ten most abundant clones make up 50% to 75% of the sample. Interpreted using the paper, the time point label stands for: sample taken at primary tumor resection. These receptors' targets are unknown. The sequencing here drew on lung tumor tissue, taken at surgery. These TCRs come from a female donor with early-stage non-small cell lung cancer.

A note on this clonotype: Because the library targeted alpha chains, this beta chain is an off-target read whose size means little. The genes are TRBV6-6 and TRBJ2-7, with TRBD2 identical over 10 bases. CDR3 length: 14 amino acids. CDR1 is MNHNY, CDR2 SVGAGI, per germline (reference sequence). V lost 6 bases and J lost 7; bases outside the gene matches: 9. The CDR3 sequence: CASSSGTSAHEQYF. The DNA of the CDR3 is TGTGCCAGCAGCTCCGGGACTAGCGCCCATGAGCAGTACTTC.

By sample share, this clonotype is hyperexpanded. This beta chain appears as a stray read in a library generated for alpha chains; its size is not informative. V gene TRBV24-1 combines with J gene TRBJ2-5; 7 nucleotides align to TRBD1. This CDR3 region has 14 residues. The germline gives CDR1 KGHDR, CDR2 SFDVKD. The V and J ends lost 3 bases and 3 bases, in that order; junction bases with no gene match: 3. The CDR3 protein is CATSDVTGEETQYF. CDR3 coding DNA: TGTGCCACCAGTGATGTTACAGGGGAAGAGACCCAGTACTTC.

A remark on this clonotype: Since the library was made to target alpha chains, this beta chain is a stray read and its abundance is not meaningful. This sequence joins TRBV2 and TRBJ1-5; D gene unclear. Trimming shortened V by 8 bases and J by 3 bases, and 8 bases separated the two germline ends. This CDR3 has 12 residues. Germline-derived CDR1 and CDR2 are SNHLY and FYNNEI. CDR3 nucleotides: TGTGCCAGCCGTACGGACAATCAGCCCCAGCATTTT. Its protein is CASRTDNQPQHF. The variable domain in full, completed from reference TRBV2 and TRBJ1-5, reads EPEVTQTPSHQVTQMGQEVILRCVPISNHLYFYWYRQILGQKVEFLVSFYNNEISEKSEIFDDQFSVERPDGSNFTLKIRSTKLEDSAMYFCASRTDNQPQHFGDGTRLSIL.

This clonotype qualifies as large. In a library made to pick up alpha chains, this beta chain is a stray read with a size that means little. The J gene is TRBJ2-4, the V gene TRBV18; tentatively, D is TRBD1 (6 bases). Germline V CDR1 and CDR2: KGHSH, LQKENI. Trimming took off 3 bases at V and 9 bases at J, with 15 bases between the two ends. This CDR3 spans 14 amino acids. The CDR3 DNA sequence: TGTGCCAGCTCACCGGCAGGACAGAATAGCATTCAGTACTTC. This sequence encodes CASSPAGQNSIQYF. The variable domain in full, with the rest retrieved from reference TRBV18 and TRBJ2-4, is NAGVMQNPRHLVRRRGQEARLRCSPMKGHSHVYWYRQLPEEGLKFMVYLQKENIIDESGMPKERFSAEFPKEGPSILRIQQVVRGDSAAYFCASSPAGQNSIQYFGAGTRLSVL.

This clonotype showed up just a few times. This beta chain is an off-target read within a library intended for alpha chains, so its frequency means little. The CDR3 protein is CASSQDLAGAPLHF. The CDR3 DNA reads TGTGCCAGCAGCCAAGATCTAGCGGGAGCACCCCTCCACTTT. The chain uses TRBV3-1 and TRBJ1-6; D remains unclear. CDR1 is LGHDT, CDR2 YNNKEL, per germline (reference sequence). Trimming removed 0 bases at V and 11 bases at J, with 11 bases between. The CDR3 covers 14 residues.

This clonotype was seen a handful of times. Relative to the germline gene, one junction end is altered; a read error may explain this. This beta chain lies outside the target of a library built for alpha chains; its clone size means little. The chain carries TRBV7-7 and TRBJ2-7; D is undetermined. Germline V CDR1 and CDR2: SSHAT, FNYEAQ (reference sequence). The CDR3 covers 13 residues. The CDR3 protein is CASSLNPSYEQYF. The CDR3 DNA reads as TGTGCTAGCAGCTTAAACCCTTCCTACGAGCAGTACTTC. Looking up the rest from reference TRBV7-7 and TRBJ2-7 gives the full variable domain: GAGVSQSPRYKVTKRGQDVTLRCDPISSHATLYWYQQALGQGPEFLTYFNYEAQPDKSGLPSDRFSAERPEGSISTLTIQRTEQRDSAMYRCASSLNPSYEQYFGPGTRLTVT.

This clonotype is labeled as hyperexpanded. The library was designed around alpha chains, so this beta chain is a stray read whose abundance carries little weight. The CDR3 loop is CASSYGGGVGGEQYF. The CDR3 DNA reads TGTGCCAGCAGTTACGGCGGGGGGGTCGGCGGCGAGCAGTACTTC. The rearrangement joins TRBV6-5 to TRBJ2-7; 9 bases are shared with TRBD2. This CDR3 contains 15 residues. Trimming took 2 bases from V and 6 from J; bases not matched to a gene: 8. Germline assignment: CDR1 MNHEY and CDR2 SVGAGI.

For this clonotype: Because this beta chain is a stray read in a library intended to capture alpha chains, its abundance should not be given much weight. Here the CDR3 reads CSARTGRIINEQFF. The CDR3 DNA sequence: TGCAGTGCTAGAACGGGACGGATTATAAATGAGCAGTTCTTC. The chain uses TRBV20-1 and TRBJ2-1; D tentatively reads TRBD1 or TRBD2 (5 bases each). The CDR3 runs 14 residues. Trimming took 2 bases from V and 7 from J, leaving 15 bases between them. Germline assignment: CDR1 DFQATT and CDR2 SNEGSKA (reference sequence).

This clonotype was observed a few times. As an off-target read in a library built for alpha chains, this beta chain has a frequency of little significance. In DNA, the CDR3 is TGTGCCTGGAGGCGGGGGTTTGTCAATGAGCAGTTCTTC. Translating it yields CAWRRGFVNEQFF. This chain connects TRBV30 to TRBJ2-1, with 7 positions matching TRBD2. The V gene's germline CDR1 is GTSNPN and CDR2 SVGIG (reference sequence). J gave up 6 bases and V 3 bases, and 5 bases lay outside the gene matches. This CDR3 region has 13 residues.

With respect to this clonotype: Since it is a stray read in a library aimed at alpha chains, this beta chain has a size that is not meaningful. The chain carries TRBV2 and TRBJ1-2, with unresolved D. Trimming stripped 8 bases from V and 5 bases from J, with 15 bases between. This CDR3 is 13 amino acids long. From germline, CDR1 is SNHLY and CDR2 FYNNEI. This CDR3 reads CASQPQDDYGYTF. Here the CDR3 DNA reads TGTGCCAGCCAGCCCCAGGACGATTATGGCTACACCTTC.

Within the sample, this clonotype is hyperexpanded. Since the library was made to target alpha chains, this beta chain is a stray read and its abundance is not meaningful. The chain joins TRBV24-1 to TRBJ2-1; 7 nucleotides align to TRBD2. The CDR3 consists of 14 residues. Per germline, CDR1 KGHDR and CDR2 SFDVKD. J was trimmed by 2 bases and V by 3 bases; bases with no gene match: 0. The CDR3 spells CATSDAGAYNEQFF. Here the CDR3 DNA reads TGTGCCACCAGTGATGCGGGGGCCTACAATGAGCAGTTCTTC.